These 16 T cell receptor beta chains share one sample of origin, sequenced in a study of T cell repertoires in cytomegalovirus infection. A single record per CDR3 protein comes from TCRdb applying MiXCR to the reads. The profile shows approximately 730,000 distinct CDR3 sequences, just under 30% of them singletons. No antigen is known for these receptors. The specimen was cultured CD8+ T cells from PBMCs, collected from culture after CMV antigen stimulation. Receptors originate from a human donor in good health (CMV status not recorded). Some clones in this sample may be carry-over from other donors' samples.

DNA of the CDR3: TGTGCCAGCAGTTTTTCGGGGGGGGGAAGGGAGCAGTACGTC. Translated: CASSFSGGGREQYV. The V gene is TRBV28, the J gene TRBJ2-7, with 8 bases that match TRBD2. The CDR3 totals 14 residues. Germline trimming cut 3 bases from V and 7 bases from J; bases unmatched to any gene: 8. Germline-derived CDR1 and CDR2 are MDHEN and SYDVKM.

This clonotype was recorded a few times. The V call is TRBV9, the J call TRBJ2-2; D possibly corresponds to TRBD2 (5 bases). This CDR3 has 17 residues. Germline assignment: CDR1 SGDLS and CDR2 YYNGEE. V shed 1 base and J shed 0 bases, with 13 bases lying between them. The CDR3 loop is CASSVNSRRANTGELFF. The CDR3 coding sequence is TGTGCCAGCAGCGTAAATTCGAGGCGGGCGAACACCGGGGAGCTGTTTTTT.

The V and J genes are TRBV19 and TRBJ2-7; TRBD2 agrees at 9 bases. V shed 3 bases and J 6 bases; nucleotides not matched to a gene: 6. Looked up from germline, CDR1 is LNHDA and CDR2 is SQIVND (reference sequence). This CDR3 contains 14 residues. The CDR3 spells CASSIVAGALEQYV. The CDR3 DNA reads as TGTGCCAGTAGTATCGTAGCGGGGGCCCTCGAGCAGTACGTC.

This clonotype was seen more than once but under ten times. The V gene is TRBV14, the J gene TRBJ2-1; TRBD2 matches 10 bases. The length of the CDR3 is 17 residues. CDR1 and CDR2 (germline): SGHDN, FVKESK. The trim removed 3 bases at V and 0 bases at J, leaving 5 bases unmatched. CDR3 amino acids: CASSHPSGGRSYNEQFF. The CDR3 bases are TGTGCCAGCAGCCACCCTAGCGGGGGTCGCTCCTACAATGAGCAGTTCTTC.

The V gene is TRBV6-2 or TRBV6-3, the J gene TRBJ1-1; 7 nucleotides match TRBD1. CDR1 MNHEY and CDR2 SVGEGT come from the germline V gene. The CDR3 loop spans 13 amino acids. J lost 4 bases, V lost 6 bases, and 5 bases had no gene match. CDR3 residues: CASSDRAITEAFF. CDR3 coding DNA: TGTGCCAGCAGCGACAGGGCAATCACTGAAGCTTTCTTT.

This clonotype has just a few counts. CDR3 residues: CASSSPTYVNTEAFF. DNA of the CDR3: TGTGCCAGTAGTAGCCCGACTTACGTGAACACTGAAGCTTTCTTT. The chain uses TRBV19 and TRBJ1-1; D is uncertain. V was clipped by 4 bases and J by 0 bases, with 12 bases between them. CDR3 length: 15 residues. Germline-derived CDR1 and CDR2 are LNHDA and SQIVND (reference sequence).

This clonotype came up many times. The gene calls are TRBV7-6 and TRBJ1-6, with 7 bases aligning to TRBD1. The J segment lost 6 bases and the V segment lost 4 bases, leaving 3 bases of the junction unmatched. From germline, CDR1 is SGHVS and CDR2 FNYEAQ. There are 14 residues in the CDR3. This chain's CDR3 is CASSSGQLNSPLHF. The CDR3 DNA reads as TGTGCCAGCAGCTCGGGACAGCTTAATTCACCCCTCCACTTT.

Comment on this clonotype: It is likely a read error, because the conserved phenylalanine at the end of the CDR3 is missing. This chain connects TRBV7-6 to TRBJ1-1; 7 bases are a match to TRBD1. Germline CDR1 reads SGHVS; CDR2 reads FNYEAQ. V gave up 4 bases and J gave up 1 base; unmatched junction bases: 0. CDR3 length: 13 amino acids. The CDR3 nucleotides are TGTGCCAGCAGCTGGGACAGGAACACTGAAGCTTTCTGT. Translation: CASSWDRNTEAFC.

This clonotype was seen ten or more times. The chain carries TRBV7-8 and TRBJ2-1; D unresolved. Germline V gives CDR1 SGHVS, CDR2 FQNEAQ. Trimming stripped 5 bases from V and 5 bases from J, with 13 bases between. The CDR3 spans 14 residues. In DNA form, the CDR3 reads TGTGCCAGCAGCGTCACCGGGCCCCACAATGAGCAGTTCTTC. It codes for CASSVTGPHNEQFF.

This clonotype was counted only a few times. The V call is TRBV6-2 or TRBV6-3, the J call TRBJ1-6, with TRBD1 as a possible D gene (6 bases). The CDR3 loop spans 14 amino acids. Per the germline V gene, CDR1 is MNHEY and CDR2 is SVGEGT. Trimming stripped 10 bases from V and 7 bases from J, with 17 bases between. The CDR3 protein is CATGDRAENSPLHF. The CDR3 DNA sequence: TGTGCCACAGGGGATCGGGCCGAAAATTCACCCCTCCACTTT.

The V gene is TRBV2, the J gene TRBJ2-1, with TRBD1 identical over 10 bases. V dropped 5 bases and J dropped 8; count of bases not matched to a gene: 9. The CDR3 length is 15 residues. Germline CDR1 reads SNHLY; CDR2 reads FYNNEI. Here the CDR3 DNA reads TGTGCCAGCAGTAACGGGGACAGGGGAAGGCATGAGCAGTTCTTC. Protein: CASSNGDRGRHEQFF.

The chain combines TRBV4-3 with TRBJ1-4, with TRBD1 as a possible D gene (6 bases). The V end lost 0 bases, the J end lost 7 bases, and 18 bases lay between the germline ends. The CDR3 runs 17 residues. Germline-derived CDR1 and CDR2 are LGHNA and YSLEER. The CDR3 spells CASSQDPGQGRIEKLFF. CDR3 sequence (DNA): TGCGCCAGCAGCCAAGACCCGGGGCAGGGGCGAATTGAAAAACTGTTTTTT.

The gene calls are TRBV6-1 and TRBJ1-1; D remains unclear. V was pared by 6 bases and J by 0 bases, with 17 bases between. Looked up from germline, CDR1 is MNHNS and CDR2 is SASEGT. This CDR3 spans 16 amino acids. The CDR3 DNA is TGTGCCAGCAGCTTTCCTTGGTGGAGGATGAACACTGAAGCTTTCTTT. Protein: CASSFPWWRMNTEAFF.

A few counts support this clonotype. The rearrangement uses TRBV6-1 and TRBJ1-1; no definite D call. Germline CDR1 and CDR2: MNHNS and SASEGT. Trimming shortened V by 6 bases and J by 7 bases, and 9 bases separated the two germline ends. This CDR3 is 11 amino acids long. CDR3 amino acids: CASRTTDEAFF. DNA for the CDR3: TGTGCCAGCAGAACTACAGATGAAGCTTTCTTT.

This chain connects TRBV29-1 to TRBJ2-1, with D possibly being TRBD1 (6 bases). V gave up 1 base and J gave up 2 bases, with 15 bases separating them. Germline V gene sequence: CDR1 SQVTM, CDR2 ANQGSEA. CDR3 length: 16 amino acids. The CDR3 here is CSVEGAAGDPYNEQFF. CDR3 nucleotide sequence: TGCAGCGTTGAAGGGGCCGCAGGGGATCCCTACAATGAGCAGTTCTTC.

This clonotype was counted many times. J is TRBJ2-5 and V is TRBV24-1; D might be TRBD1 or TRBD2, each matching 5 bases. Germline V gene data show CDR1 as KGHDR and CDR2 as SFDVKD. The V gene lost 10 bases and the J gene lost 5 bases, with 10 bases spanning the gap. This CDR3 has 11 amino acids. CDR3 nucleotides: TGTGCCACAGGGACGCGGGAGACCCAGTACTTC. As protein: CATGTRETQYF.